The next 20 T cell receptor beta chains were all read from a single sample in a study of CXCR3-negative and CXCR3-positive naive CD8 T cells. Study-wide findings and caveats: More hydrophobic TRB CDR3s were found in CXCR3-positive naive cells than in CXCR3-negative naive cells.

With UMI labels, 5' RACE was used to prepare the TRB cDNA libraries. Each CDR3 protein gets one entry in TCRdb, which reprocessed the 5' RACE reads and gives no DNA. In all, the sample yields 55,000 to 70,000 distinct CDR3 sequences. No cognate antigen is known for these TCRs. Sequences were obtained from naive CXCR3+ CD8+ T cells from blood. Subset noted: CD45RO-CCR7+CD27+CD95- naive CD8+ T cells expressing CXCR3 (TNR3+). The receptors were gathered from a human donor in good health. Some clones in this sample may be carry-over from other donors' samples.

This rearrangement joins TRBV7-9 to TRBJ2-7; no DNA is available, so the TRBD1 call from TCRdb remains unchecked. The CDR3 loop spans 15 amino acids. Germline V gives CDR1 SEHNR, CDR2 FQNEAQ (reference sequence). CDR3 amino acids: CASRTDTSPSYEQYF.

This rearrangement joins TRBV16 to TRBJ1-1; the TRBD1 assignment by TCRdb is unverifiable without DNA. Germline V gene sequence: CDR1 KGHSY, CDR2 FQNENV. The CDR3 consists of 15 residues. The CDR3: CASSHDVLRGTEAFF. Drawing the rest from reference TRBV16 and TRBJ1-1, the complete variable domain is GEEVAQTPKHLVRGEGQKAKLYCAPIKGHSYVFWYQQVLKNEFKFLISFQNENVFDETGMPKERFSAKCLPNSPCSLEIQATKLEDSAVYFCASSHDVLRGTEAFFGQGTRLTVV.

The chain combines TRBV14 with TRBJ2-5. Germline V CDR1 and CDR2: SGHDN, FVKESK. This CDR3 region has 14 residues. The CDR3 loop is CASNRWGNQETQYF.

The V and J genes are TRBV25-1 and TRBJ1-6. CDR1 is MGHDK, CDR2 SYGVNS, per germline. The CDR3 has 14 residues. The CDR3 region is CASSEWQGGSPLHF.

The J gene is TRBJ2-2, the V gene TRBV15; the D gene TCRdb calls, TRBD1, cannot be checked with no DNA. Germline V CDR1 and CDR2: LNHNV, YYDKDF (reference sequence). CDR3 size: 14 residues. This CDR3 reads CATRDGGNTGELFF.

This rearrangement joins TRBV7-9 to TRBJ2-1; TCRdb picks TRBD1, but there is no DNA to check that call. Germline-derived CDR1 and CDR2 are SEHNR and FQNEAQ (reference sequence). The CDR3 contains 15 residues. The CDR3 reads CASSLEGQGVLLQFF.

V gene TRBV27 combines with J gene TRBJ2-2. Germline-derived CDR1 and CDR2 are MNHEY and SMNVEV (reference sequence). The CDR3 has 13 amino acids. The CDR3 sequence: CASSFGNTGELFF.

The chain couples TRBV29-1 to TRBJ2-1; checking the TCRdb D call of TRBD2 is not possible without DNA. The germline CDR1 and CDR2 sequences are SQVTM and ANQGSEA. The CDR3 has 13 residues. The CDR3 reads CSAYLEGIGEQFF.

The chain combines TRBV27 with TRBJ1-5; TCRdb gives TRBD1 as the D gene, but with no DNA this cannot be confirmed. Germline loops: CDR1 MNHEY, CDR2 SMNVEV (reference sequence). The CDR3 has 14 amino acids. The CDR3 is CASSYQGAGQPQHF.

The chain couples TRBV6-1 to TRBJ2-1. This CDR3 region has 16 residues. CDR1 and CDR2 from the germline V gene are MNHNS and SASEGT. The CDR3 loop is CASSESDEGPTGEQFF.

The rearrangement uses TRBV4-3 and TRBJ2-5; TCRdb returns TRBD1, unconfirmable since there is no DNA. This CDR3 spans 17 amino acids. Germline CDR1 and CDR2: LGHNA and YSLEER. This chain's CDR3 is CASSQDDRGGGVGTQYF.

This sequence joins TRBV29-1 and TRBJ2-1. This CDR3 comprises 12 residues. The germline gives CDR1 SQVTM, CDR2 ANQGSEA. CDR3 sequence reads: CSVFGAYNEQFF.

The chain is built from TRBV7-9 and TRBJ1-4. The germline V gene has CDR1 SEHNR and CDR2 FQNEAQ (reference sequence). The CDR3 covers 16 residues. The CDR3 loop reads CASSPTSQGLGDELFF.

The J gene is TRBJ2-5, the V gene TRBV11-2. CDR3 length equals 13 residues. Germline values: CDR1 SGHAT, CDR2 FQNNGV. CDR3 protein: CASSLAAAETQYF.

This chain links TRBV6-2 or TRBV6-3 with TRBJ1-4. The CDR3 has 13 residues. From germline, CDR1 is MNHEY and CDR2 SVGEGT. This CDR3 reads CASGSATNEKLFF.

The rearrangement links TRBV29-1 to TRBJ2-5; TCRdb proposes TRBD1, but this gene call is untestable without DNA. The germline V gene has CDR1 SQVTM and CDR2 ANQGSEA. CDR3 size: 15 residues. CDR3 loop: CSVEDGGQYQETQYF.

This sequence joins TRBV7-9 and TRBJ2-1. The germline V gene has CDR1 SEHNR and CDR2 FQNEAQ (reference sequence). The CDR3 extends over 14 amino acids. The CDR3 loop reads CASSLEDLTREQFF.

This chain links TRBV7-9 with TRBJ1-6. Germline assignment: CDR1 SEHNR and CDR2 FQNEAQ (reference sequence). The CDR3 consists of 15 residues. This CDR3 is CASSRAGDLNSPLHF.

This rearrangement joins TRBV14 to TRBJ2-2; no DNA is available, so the TRBD2 call from TCRdb remains unchecked. The germline CDR1 and CDR2 sequences are SGHDN and FVKESK. The CDR3 contains 16 residues. The CDR3 is CASSSPAGLNTGELFF. Variable domain in full (rest from reference TRBV14 and TRBJ2-2): EAGVTQFPSHSVIEKGQTVTLRCDPISGHDNLYWYRRVMGKEIKFLLHFVKESKQDESGMPNNRFLAERTGGTYSTLKVQPAELEDSGVYFCASSSPAGLNTGELFFGEGSRLTVL.

The CDR3 sequence is CASTLTGTGSHEQYF. The V gene is TRBV6-6, the J gene TRBJ2-7; TCRdb proposes TRBD1, but this gene call is untestable without DNA. This CDR3 region has 15 residues. Germline V gives CDR1 MNHNY, CDR2 SVGAGI (reference sequence).